What follows are 32 T cell receptor beta chains derived from one specimen sequenced in a study of persistence of HIV-infected CD4 T cells. Which antigens these TCRs recognize remains unknown. The stimulus was lysate of CMV-infected fibroblasts, approximately 9.6 ug/mL. CD4+ T cells upregulating both CD40 ligand and CD69 were sorted as responding cells. This was the immunoSEQ version 4 assay in survey mode. Measured with immunoSEQ multiplex PCR; TCRdb has only the in-frame clones, and not every one. In the table there are around 20,000 clones, 75% to 85% of which are singletons. Source: CD4+ T cells sorted from PBMCs after roughly 20-hour stimulation, taken from a patient who received antiretroviral therapy. The receptors originated from an adult man with HIV who was CMV-seropositive.

The chain couples TRBV7-8 to TRBJ1-1, with a possible D match to TRBD1 (6 bases). The CDR3 totals 17 residues. Trimming took 5 bases from V and 0 from J, leaving 19 bases between them. Germline CDR1 reads SGHVS; CDR2 reads FQNEAQ. Here the CDR3 reads CASSRRGGATLNTEAFF. For the CDR3, the DNA is TGTGCCAGCAGCCGTCGAGGGGGGGCCACCCTGAACACTGAAGCTTTCTTT.

V gene TRBV6-5 combines with J gene TRBJ2-7; 10 bases match TRBD1. The germline V gene encodes CDR1 MNHEY and CDR2 SVGAGI. There are 15 residues in the CDR3. With V trimmed by 0 bases and J by 2 bases, 1 base remained unmatched. Here the CDR3 reads CASSYSGQGAYEQYF. As DNA, the CDR3 is TGTGCCAGCAGTTACTCCGGACAGGGGGCCTACGAGCAGTACTTC.

V gene TRBV7-2 combines with J gene TRBJ2-1; 15 bases are a match to TRBD2. V shed 4 bases, J shed 2 bases, and the junction held 3 bases outside the gene matches. Per germline, CDR1 SGHTA and CDR2 FQGNSA. The CDR3 is 17 amino acids. The DNA for the CDR3 is TGTGCCAGCAGCTCAGGGACTAGCGGGGGGACCTACAATGAGCAGTTCTTC. Encoded protein: CASSSGTSGGTYNEQFF.

The chain uses TRBV6-6 and TRBJ1-2, with TRBD1 identical over 7 bases. Germline-derived CDR1 and CDR2 are MNHNY and SVGAGI (reference sequence). The V segment lost 9 bases and the J segment 7 bases; nucleotides outside the gene matches: 11. The CDR3 has 13 residues. This CDR3 reads CASSRTGEGGYTF. In DNA form, the CDR3 reads TGTGCCAGTTCCCGAACAGGGGAAGGTGGCTACACCTTC.

This clone is judged medium-sized. The chain is built from TRBV6-5 and TRBJ1-5; the match to TRBD1 covers 7 bases. The V segment lost 6 bases and the J segment 6 bases; nucleotides outside the gene matches: 5. This CDR3 has 13 residues. Per germline, CDR1 MNHEY and CDR2 SVGAGI. The CDR3 DNA reads as TGTGCCAGCAGCGCCGACAGGGCTCAGCCCCAGCATTTT. This sequence encodes CASSADRAQPQHF.

The chain couples TRBV6-1 to TRBJ2-1, with D unresolved. CDR1 and CDR2 (germline): MNHNS, SASEGT. The CDR3 is made up of 17 amino acids. The V end lost 0 bases, the J end lost 0 bases, and 12 bases lay between the germline ends. Written as DNA, the CDR3 is TGTGCCAGCAGTGAAGCGCTGCTCCCTCTCTCCTACAATGAGCAGTTCTTC. Amino acid sequence: CASSEALLPLSYNEQFF.

This rearrangement joins TRBV6-5 to TRBJ1-1, with D possibly being TRBD1 (5 bases). Trimming pared 6 bases from V and 0 bases from J, leaving 11 bases between. CDR1 and CDR2 from the germline V gene are MNHEY and SVGAGI. The CDR3 length is 14 residues. The CDR3 nucleotides read TGTGCCAGCAGCGACAGCCGCATGAACACTGAAGCTTTCTTT. Its protein product is CASSDSRMNTEAFF.

CDR3 bases: TGTGCCAGCAGCTTGGTAGCGGGGGCGGAAAACATTCAGTACTTC. This sequence encodes CASSLVAGAENIQYF. This chain uses TRBV5-5 with TRBJ2-4, with 9 nucleotides matching TRBD2. The germline V gene has CDR1 SGHKS and CDR2 YYEKEE (reference sequence). The CDR3 is 15 residues long. V dropped 0 bases and J dropped 5; count of bases not matched to a gene: 3.

This sequence joins TRBV6-5 and TRBJ1-5, with D possibly being TRBD1 (5 bases). CDR1 and CDR2 from the germline V gene are MNHEY and SVGAGI. The CDR3 sequence is 15 residues long. V was clipped by 6 bases and J by 0 bases, with 12 bases between them. The DNA of the CDR3 is TGTGCCAGCAGCGGGGGGAAATTTAGCAATCAGCCCCAGCATTTT. It translates to CASSGGKFSNQPQHF.

The genes are TRBV30 and TRBJ2-7; possible D gene TRBD1, 5 bases. Germline CDR1 and CDR2: GTSNPN and SVGIG (reference sequence). The CDR3 runs to 12 residues. The germline V and J ends were trimmed by 6 bases and 5 bases, with 14 bases remaining between them. The CDR3 reads CACSLQGNEQYF. The CDR3 nucleotides are TGTGCCTGTAGCCTTCAGGGAAACGAGCAGTACTTC. The complete variable domain, with remaining parts taken from reference TRBV30 and TRBJ2-7, reads SQTIHQWPATLVQPVGSPLSLECTVEGTSNPNLYWYRQAAGRGLQLLFYSVGIGQISSEVPQNLSASRPQDRQFILSSKKLLLSDSGFYLCACSLQGNEQYFGPGTRLTVT.

The rearrangement uses TRBV28 and TRBJ2-7; 9 bases match TRBD1. The germline V gene encodes CDR1 MDHEN and CDR2 SYDVKM. The CDR3 consists of 14 residues. Losses at the gene ends were 6 bases for V and 6 bases for J; bases not matched to a gene: 9. CDR3 nucleotides: TGTGCCAGCAGGTATCGGGACAGGGCAACCGAGCAGTACTTC. Its protein is CASRYRDRATEQYF. Full variable domain (remainder filled in from reference TRBV28 and TRBJ2-7): DVKVTQSSRYLVKRTGEKVFLECVQDMDHENMFWYRQDPGLGLRLIYFSYDVKMKEKGDIPEGYSVSREKKERFSLILESASTNQTSMYLCASRYRDRATEQYFGPGTRLTVT.

The chain carries TRBV27 and TRBJ1-5; 8 nucleotides match TRBD1. Germline V gene data show CDR1 as MNHEY and CDR2 as SMNVEV (reference sequence). V was pared by 5 bases and J by 3 bases, with 9 bases of the junction left unmatched. This CDR3 region has 16 residues. The CDR3 here is CASSPQDRGHNQPQHF. The DNA for the CDR3 is TGTGCCAGCAGTCCACAAGACAGGGGACACAATCAGCCCCAGCATTTT.

J is TRBJ1-2 and V is TRBV28; the match to TRBD1 covers 9 bases. Germline CDR1 MDHEN, CDR2 SYDVKM. V lost 5 bases to trimming and J lost 8 bases; unmatched junction nucleotides: 9. This CDR3 contains 14 residues. The chain's CDR3 is CASSQENRGRGYTF. The CDR3 DNA reads as TGTGCCAGCAGTCAAGAGAACAGGGGGCGAGGCTACACCTTC.

The V call is TRBV12-3 or TRBV12-4, the J call TRBJ1-6; possibly TRBD1 for D (6 bases). Trimming took off 3 bases at V and 14 bases at J, with 8 bases between the two ends. The CDR3 spans 11 residues. CDR3 sequence (DNA): TGTGCCAGCAGTTTGGACAGTGCCCTCCACTTT. This encodes CASSLDSALHF.

The sample holds one count of this clone. The genes are TRBV10-3 and TRBJ1-1; D call uncertain. Trimming pared 3 bases from V and 1 base from J, leaving 6 bases between. The length of the CDR3 is 13 residues. Per the germline V gene, CDR1 is ENHRY and CDR2 is SYGVKD. CDR3 amino acids: CAISELRNTEAFF. In DNA form, the CDR3 reads TGTGCCATCAGTGAACTTCGGAACACTGAAGCTTTCTTT.

This chain uses TRBV5-5 with TRBJ2-4; D is unresolved. The CDR3 is made up of 13 amino acids. The germline V gene has CDR1 SGHKS and CDR2 YYEKEE (reference sequence). Trimming left V 6 bases short and J 0 bases short, with 7 bases between. The CDR3 DNA follows: TGTGCCAGCACCGGTCTAGCCAAAAACATTCAGTACTTC. Translation gives CASTGLAKNIQYF.

The J gene is TRBJ2-2, the V gene TRBV4-2, with D uncertain. Germline CDR1 is LGHNA and CDR2 is YNFKEQ. Trimming pared 6 bases from V and 1 base from J, leaving 9 bases between. This CDR3 comprises 14 residues. The CDR3 loop reads CASSPQENTGELFF. CDR3 DNA: TGTGCCAGCAGTCCCCAGGAGAACACCGGGGAGCTGTTTTTT.

The chain recombines TRBV12-3 or TRBV12-4 with TRBJ1-2; D unclear. This CDR3 comprises 13 residues. V lost 3 bases, J lost 3 bases, and 8 bases lay in between. CDR3 region: CASSLTEYYGYTF. For the CDR3, the DNA is TGTGCCAGCAGTTTGACGGAATACTATGGCTACACCTTC.

Only a few counts were recorded for this clone. Other DNA sequences of this sample code for an identical CDR3. The CDR3 sequence: CASSLGRGASTDTQYF. In nucleotides, the CDR3 is TGTGCCAGCAGCTTAGGGCGGGGAGCGAGCACAGATACGCAGTATTTT. The rearrangement uses TRBV7-7 and TRBJ2-3; tentatively, D is TRBD2 (6 bases). CDR3 length: 16 amino acids. In germline, CDR1 is SSHAT, CDR2 FNYEAQ (reference sequence). V lost 1 base, J lost 0 bases, and 11 bases lay in between.

V is TRBV7-9 and J is TRBJ2-2, with D perhaps being TRBD1 or TRBD2 (7 bases each). The CDR3 has 16 amino acids. Trimming took off 5 bases at V and 3 bases at J, with 16 bases between the two ends. CDR1 and CDR2 (germline): SEHNR, FQNEAQ (reference sequence). The DNA for the CDR3 is TGTGCCAGCAGCCCTCCCCAGGGGGGGGACACCGGGGAGCTGTTTTTT. Its protein product is CASSPPQGGDTGELFF.

This clone was detected only once. This chain joins TRBV6-5 and TRBJ1-5; D is ambiguous. Germline CDR1 MNHEY, CDR2 SVGAGI. The CDR3 consists of 15 residues. Trimming took 2 bases from V and 0 from J, leaving 8 bases between them. CDR3 coding DNA: TGTGCCAGCAGTTACAACCCCTATAGCAATCAGCCCCAGCATTTT. Translating it yields CASSYNPYSNQPQHF.

This clone was seen a handful of times. The chain links TRBV5-1 to TRBJ2-1; 8 bases are a match to TRBD2. The junction had 12 bases not matched to a gene; V was cut back by 6 bases and J by 7 bases. Germline V gene lookup returns CDR1 SGHRS and CDR2 YFSETQ. The CDR3 runs to 15 residues. The CDR3 nucleotides are TGCGCCAGCAAGAAAGGCGGGGGGCCTGGGAATGAGCAGTTCTTC. It encodes CASKKGGGPGNEQFF.

V gene TRBV28 combines with J gene TRBJ1-1; 8 bases are a match to TRBD1. This CDR3 is 17 amino acids long. Trimming cost V 6 bases and J 7 bases; bases outside gene matches: 19. Germline V gene data show CDR1 as MDHEN and CDR2 as SYDVKM. The CDR3: CASSSRGRVIVQVEAFF. The CDR3 nucleotides are TGTGCCAGCAGCTCCAGGGGGCGGGTAATAGTCCAGGTTGAAGCTTTCTTT. The whole variable domain, filled in from reference TRBV28 and TRBJ1-1, reads DVKVTQSSRYLVKRTGEKVFLECVQDMDHENMFWYRQDPGLGLRLIYFSYDVKMKEKGDIPEGYSVSREKKERFSLILESASTNQTSMYLCASSSRGRVIVQVEAFFGQGTRLTVV.

The V gene is TRBV24-1, the J gene TRBJ2-1, with TRBD2 as a possible D gene (6 bases). This CDR3 spans 18 amino acids. Between the trimmed V and J ends, which lost 3 bases and 4 bases, there was a span of 21 bases. Germline CDR1 is KGHDR and CDR2 is SFDVKD. CDR3 bases: TGTGCCACCAGTGATGGCGCGGTGACCCCGGGAGTTTACAATGAGCAGTTCTTC. It specifies CATSDGAVTPGVYNEQFF.

This clone was observed once. The V call is TRBV3-1 (or the pseudogene TRBV3-2), the J call TRBJ1-6, with D perhaps TRBD1 (6 bases). The CDR3 consists of 13 residues. Germline V gives CDR1 LGHDT, CDR2 YNNKEL (reference sequence). Between the trimmed V and J ends, which lost 1 base and 14 bases, there was a span of 12 bases. Here the CDR3 DNA reads TGTGCCAGCAGCCAAGCCCAGGGGTTCTCCCTCCACTTT. Residues: CASSQAQGFSLHF.

The J gene is TRBJ2-1, the V gene TRBV5-1, with 7 nucleotides matching TRBD1. The V gene end was trimmed by 5 bases and the J gene end by 1 base; junction bases not matched to a gene: 6. Germline loops: CDR1 SGHRS, CDR2 YFSETQ. There are 15 residues in the CDR3. CDR3 sequence: CASRYGTASYNEQFF. The CDR3 DNA follows: TGCGCCAGCAGGTACGGGACAGCATCCTACAATGAGCAGTTCTTC. Complete variable domain (other parts from reference TRBV5-1 and TRBJ2-1): KAGVTQTPRYLIKTRGQQVTLSCSPISGHRSVSWYQQTPGQGLQFLFEYFSETQRNKGNFPGRFSGRQFSNSRSEMNVSTLELGDSALYLCASRYGTASYNEQFFGPGTRLTVL.

The V gene is TRBV27, the J gene TRBJ1-3; no reliable D call. The V end lost 4 bases, the J end lost 1 base, and 11 bases lay between the germline ends. From germline, CDR1 is MNHEY and CDR2 SMNVEV (reference sequence). The CDR3 is made up of 15 amino acids. This chain's CDR3 is CASSSPGASGNTIYF. The CDR3 coding sequence is TGTGCCAGCAGTTCTCCTGGAGCGTCTGGAAACACCATATATTTT.

The V and J genes are TRBV5-1 and TRBJ2-3; a possible D gene is TRBD1 (5 bases). This CDR3 region has 15 residues. Germline lookup yields CDR1 SGHRS and CDR2 YFSETQ. Trimming pared 2 bases from V and 0 bases from J, leaving 10 bases between. The CDR3 spells CASSLAGSSTDTQYF. The DNA of the CDR3 is TGCGCCAGCAGCTTAGCAGGGTCAAGCACAGATACGCAGTATTTT.

The gene calls are TRBV7-8 and TRBJ1-2, with D hard to call. The germline CDR1 and CDR2 sequences are SGHVS and FQNEAQ. The CDR3 is 19 residues long. Trimming removed 5 bases from V and 4 bases from J, with 29 bases in between. In nucleotides, the CDR3 is TGTGCCAGCAGCCCGGACTTCGGGTTGGTTTCCGTTTTAGGCTATGGCTACACCTTC. Encoded protein: CASSPDFGLVSVLGYGYTF.

CDR3 nucleotide sequence: TGTGCCAGCAGCTTGAAGGGACCCCGGGACTATGGCTACACCTTC. This encodes CASSLKGPRDYGYTF. This chain links TRBV5-5 with TRBJ1-2, with D perhaps matching TRBD1 (5 bases). Germline V gene lookup returns CDR1 SGHKS and CDR2 YYEKEE (reference sequence). Trimming removed 1 base from V and 3 bases from J, with 13 bases in between. The CDR3 consists of 15 residues. The complete variable domain, with remaining parts taken from reference TRBV5-5 and TRBJ1-2, reads DAGVTQSPTHLIKTRGQQVTLRCSPISGHKSVSWYQQVLGQGPQFIFQYYEKEERGRGNFPDRFSARQFPNYSSELNVNALLLGDSALYLCASSLKGPRDYGYTFGSGTRLTVV.

The V gene is TRBV19, the J gene TRBJ2-7; 10 bases match TRBD1. This CDR3 has 16 amino acids. CDR1 is LNHDA and CDR2 is SQIVND in the germline V gene (reference sequence). J was trimmed by 3 bases and V by 5 bases; bases with no gene match: 10. The DNA for the CDR3 is TGTGCCAGTAGTTCTTCGACCCGGACAGGGGGCTACGAGCAGTACTTC. As protein: CASSSSTRTGGYEQYF.

The chain uses TRBV19 and TRBJ2-5; tentative D call: TRBD2 (5 bases). CDR1 and CDR2 from the germline V gene are LNHDA and SQIVND (reference sequence). V shed 4 bases and J shed 2 bases, with 14 bases lying between them. The CDR3 spans 15 residues. For the CDR3, the DNA is TGTGCCAGTAGTACCGGGATATCAAATCAAGAGACCCAGTACTTC. Translation gives CASSTGISNQETQYF.